This T cell receptor beta chain was sequenced for a study of CD8+ T cells in alopecia areata. The study, taken as a whole, reports: The study found higher clonality in lesional than normal scalp, especially in alopecia totalis/universalis. Sharing of TCR sequences between patients (possibly for HLA-related reasons) was less clear than in mice.

Investigators isolated RNA and reverse transcribed it into cDNA to act as the sequencing template. The repertoire was sequenced with immunoSEQ multiplex PCR; TCRdb's copy has only in-frame clones and lacks some. The table has roughly 150,000 clones, 55% seen once. On this clone itself: The antigen is not known.

The CDR3 runs 15 residues. Germline CDR1 reads MNHEY; CDR2 reads SVGAGI. V was pared by 0 bases and J by 6 bases, with 14 bases between. J is TRBJ1-2 and V is TRBV6-5, with D tentatively TRBD1 (6 bases). This TCR was sampled from a human donor in good health. Sequences were obtained from CD4+ T cells sorted from blood. As DNA, the CDR3 is TGTGCCAGCAGTTACTCGAGACAGGCAGTGGATGGCTACACCTTC. It specifies CASSYSRQAVDGYTF.